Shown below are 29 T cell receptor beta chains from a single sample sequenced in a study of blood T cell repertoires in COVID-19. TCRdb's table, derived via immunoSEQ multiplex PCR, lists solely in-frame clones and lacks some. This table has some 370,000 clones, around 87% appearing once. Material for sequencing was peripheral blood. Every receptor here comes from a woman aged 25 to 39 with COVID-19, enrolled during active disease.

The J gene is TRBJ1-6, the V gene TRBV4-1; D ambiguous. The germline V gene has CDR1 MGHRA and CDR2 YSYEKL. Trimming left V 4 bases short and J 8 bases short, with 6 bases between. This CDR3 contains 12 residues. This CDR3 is CASSRPDSPLHF. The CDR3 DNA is TGCGCCAGCAGCCGCCCGGATTCACCCCTCCACTTT.

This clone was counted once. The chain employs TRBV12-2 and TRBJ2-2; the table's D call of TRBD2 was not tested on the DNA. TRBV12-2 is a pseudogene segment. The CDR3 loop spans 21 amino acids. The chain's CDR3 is CASRLVRRVLAGGRNTGELFF. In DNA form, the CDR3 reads TGTGCAAGTCGCTTAGTAAGGAGGGTACTAGCGGGAGGCCGGAACACCGGGGAGCTGTTTTTT.

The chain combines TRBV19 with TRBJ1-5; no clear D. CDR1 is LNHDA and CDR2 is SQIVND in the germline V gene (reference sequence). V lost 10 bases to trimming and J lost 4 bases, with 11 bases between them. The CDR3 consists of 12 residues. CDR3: CATGRGNQPQHF. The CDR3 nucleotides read TGTGCCACCGGGAGAGGAAATCAGCCCCAGCATTTT.

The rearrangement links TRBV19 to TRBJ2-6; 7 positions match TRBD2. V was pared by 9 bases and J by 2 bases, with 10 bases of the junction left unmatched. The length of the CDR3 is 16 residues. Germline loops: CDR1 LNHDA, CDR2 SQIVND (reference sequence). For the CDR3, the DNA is TGTGCCAGCTCCCCCACCCGGGGGGCTGGGGCCAACGTCCTGACTTTC. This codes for CASSPTRGAGANVLTF. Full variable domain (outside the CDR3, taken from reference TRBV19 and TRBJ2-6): DGGITQSPKYLFRKEGQNVTLSCEQNLNHDAMYWYRQDPGQGLRLIYYSQIVNDFQKGDIAEGYSVSREKKESFPLTVTSAQKNPTAFYLCASSPTRGAGANVLTFGAGSRLTVL.

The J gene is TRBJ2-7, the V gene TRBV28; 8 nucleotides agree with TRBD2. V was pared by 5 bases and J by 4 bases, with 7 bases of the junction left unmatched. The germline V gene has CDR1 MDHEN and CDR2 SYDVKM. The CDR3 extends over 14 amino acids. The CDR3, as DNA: TGTGCCAGCAGTCGAGCGGGAGCGACATACGAGCAGTACTTC. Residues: CASSRAGATYEQYF.

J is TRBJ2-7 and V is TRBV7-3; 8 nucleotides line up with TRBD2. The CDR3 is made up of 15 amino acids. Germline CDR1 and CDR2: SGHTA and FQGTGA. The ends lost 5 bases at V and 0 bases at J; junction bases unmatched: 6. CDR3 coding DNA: TGTGCCAGCAGCCCCAAGAGCGGGAGCTCCTACGAGCAGTACTTC. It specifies CASSPKSGSSYEQYF.

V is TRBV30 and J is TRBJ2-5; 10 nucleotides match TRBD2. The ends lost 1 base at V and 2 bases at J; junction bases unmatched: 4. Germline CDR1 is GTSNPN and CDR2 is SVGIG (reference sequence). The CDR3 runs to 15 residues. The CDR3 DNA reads TGTGCCTGGAGTGCGACTAGCGGGCCACAAGAGACCCAGTACTTC. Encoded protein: CAWSATSGPQETQYF.

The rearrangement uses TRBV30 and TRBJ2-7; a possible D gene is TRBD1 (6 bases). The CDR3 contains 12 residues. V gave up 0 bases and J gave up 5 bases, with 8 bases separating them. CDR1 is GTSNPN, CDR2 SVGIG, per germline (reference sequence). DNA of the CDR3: TGTGCCTGGAGTGTCGCAGGGGACGAGCAGTACTTC. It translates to CAWSVAGDEQYF. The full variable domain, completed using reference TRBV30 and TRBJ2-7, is SQTIHQWPATLVQPVGSPLSLECTVEGTSNPNLYWYRQAAGRGLQLLFYSVGIGQISSEVPQNLSASRPQDRQFILSSKKLLLSDSGFYLCAWSVAGDEQYFGPGTRLTVT.

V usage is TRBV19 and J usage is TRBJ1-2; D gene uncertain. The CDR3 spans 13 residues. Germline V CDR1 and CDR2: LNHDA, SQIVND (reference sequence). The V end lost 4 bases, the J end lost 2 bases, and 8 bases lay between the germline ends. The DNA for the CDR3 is TGTGCCAGTAGTACAACACAAAACTATGGCTACACCTTC. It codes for CASSTTQNYGYTF.

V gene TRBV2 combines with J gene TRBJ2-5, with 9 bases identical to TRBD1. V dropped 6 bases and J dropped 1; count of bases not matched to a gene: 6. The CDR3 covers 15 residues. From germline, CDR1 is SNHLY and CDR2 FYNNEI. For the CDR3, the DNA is TGTGCCAGCAGACGACAGGGGGTTTTCCAAGAGACCCAGTACTTC. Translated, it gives CASRRQGVFQETQYF.

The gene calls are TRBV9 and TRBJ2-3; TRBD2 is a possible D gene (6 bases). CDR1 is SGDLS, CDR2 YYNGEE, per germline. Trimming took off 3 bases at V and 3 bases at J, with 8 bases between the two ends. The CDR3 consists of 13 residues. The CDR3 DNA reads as TGTGCCAGCAGCGGGGACTCAACAGATACGCAGTATTTT. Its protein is CASSGDSTDTQYF.

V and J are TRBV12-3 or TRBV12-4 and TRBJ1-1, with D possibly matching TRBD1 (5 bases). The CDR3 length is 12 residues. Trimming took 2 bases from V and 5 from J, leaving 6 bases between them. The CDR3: CASSLQGTEAFF. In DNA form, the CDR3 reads TGTGCCAGCAGTTTACAGGGTACTGAAGCTTTCTTT.

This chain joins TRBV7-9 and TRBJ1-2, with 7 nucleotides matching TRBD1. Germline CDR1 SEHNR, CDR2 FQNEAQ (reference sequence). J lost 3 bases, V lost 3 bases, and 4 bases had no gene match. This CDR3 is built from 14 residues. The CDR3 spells CASSFPGGYYGYTF. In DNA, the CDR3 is TGTGCCAGCAGCTTTCCAGGGGGATACTATGGCTACACCTTC.

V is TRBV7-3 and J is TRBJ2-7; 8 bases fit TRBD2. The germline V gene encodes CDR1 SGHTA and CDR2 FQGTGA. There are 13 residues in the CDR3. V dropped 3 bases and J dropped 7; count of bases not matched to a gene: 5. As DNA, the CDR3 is TGTGCCAGCAGCTTGGGCGGGGGGAGTGAGCAGTACTTC. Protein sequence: CASSLGGGSEQYF. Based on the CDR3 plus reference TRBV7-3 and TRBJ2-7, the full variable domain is GAGVSQTPSNKVTEKGKYVELRCDPISGHTALYWYRQSLGQGPEFLIYFQGTGAADDSGLPNDRFFAVRPEGSVSTLKIQRTERGDSAVYLCASSLGGGSEQYFGPGTRLTVT.

The CDR3 protein is CASSQSKLAGANEQFF. CDR3 coding DNA: TGCGCCAGCAGCCAGAGCAAACTAGCGGGAGCCAATGAGCAGTTCTTC. This rearrangement joins TRBV4-1 to TRBJ2-1, with TRBD2 matching over 11 bases. Trimming removed 3 bases from V and 6 bases from J; junction bases left unmatched: 7. Per germline, CDR1 MGHRA and CDR2 YSYEKL. The CDR3 sequence is 16 residues long.

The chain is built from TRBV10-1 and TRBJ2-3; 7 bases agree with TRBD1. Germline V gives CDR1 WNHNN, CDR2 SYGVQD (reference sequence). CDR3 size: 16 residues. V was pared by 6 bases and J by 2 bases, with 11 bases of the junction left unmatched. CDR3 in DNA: TGCGCCAGCAGCCTAGGGGGACAGCGATTCACAGATACGCAGTATTTT. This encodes CASSLGGQRFTDTQYF.

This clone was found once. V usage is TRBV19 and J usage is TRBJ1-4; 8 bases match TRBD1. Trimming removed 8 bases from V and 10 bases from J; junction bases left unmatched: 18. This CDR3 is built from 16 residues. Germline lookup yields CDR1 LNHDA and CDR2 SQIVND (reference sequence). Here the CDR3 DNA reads TGTGCCAGTGCCCCGCAGGGGGCCCTGCTGAAACGAAAACTGTTTTTT. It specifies CASAPQGALLKRKLFF.

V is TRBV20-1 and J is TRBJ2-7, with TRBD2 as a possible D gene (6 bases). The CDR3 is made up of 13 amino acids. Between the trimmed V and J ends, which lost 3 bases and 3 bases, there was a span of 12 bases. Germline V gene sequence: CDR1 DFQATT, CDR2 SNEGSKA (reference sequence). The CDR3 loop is CSASGRGYYEQYF. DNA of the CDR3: TGCAGTGCTAGTGGCCGGGGGTACTACGAGCAGTACTTC.

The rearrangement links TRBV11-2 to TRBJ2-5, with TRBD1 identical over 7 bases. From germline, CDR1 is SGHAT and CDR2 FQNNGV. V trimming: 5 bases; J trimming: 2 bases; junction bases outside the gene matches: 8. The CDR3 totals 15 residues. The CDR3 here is CASSTSGQQQETQYF. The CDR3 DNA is TGTGCCAGCAGCACCTCGGGACAGCAGCAAGAGACCCAGTACTTC.

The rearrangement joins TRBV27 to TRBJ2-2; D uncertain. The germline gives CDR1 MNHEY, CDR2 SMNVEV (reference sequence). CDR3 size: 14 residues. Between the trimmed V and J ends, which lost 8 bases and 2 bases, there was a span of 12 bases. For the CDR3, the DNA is TGTGCCAGCTCCCCAGGCCCCAACACCGGGGAGCTGTTTTTT. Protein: CASSPGPNTGELFF.

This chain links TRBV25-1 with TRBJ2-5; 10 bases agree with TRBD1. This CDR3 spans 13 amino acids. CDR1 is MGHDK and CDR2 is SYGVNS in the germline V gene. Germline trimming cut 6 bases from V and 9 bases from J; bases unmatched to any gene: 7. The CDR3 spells CASSPGQGGPQYF. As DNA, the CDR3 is TGTGCCAGCAGCCCCGGACAGGGGGGGCCCCAGTACTTC.

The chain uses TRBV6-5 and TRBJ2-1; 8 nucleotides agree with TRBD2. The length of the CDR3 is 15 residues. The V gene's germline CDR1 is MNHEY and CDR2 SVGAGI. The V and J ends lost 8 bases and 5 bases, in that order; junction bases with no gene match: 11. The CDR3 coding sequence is TGTGCCAGCGGAGATGGGACTAGACCCAACAATGAGCAGTTCTTC. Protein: CASGDGTRPNNEQFF.

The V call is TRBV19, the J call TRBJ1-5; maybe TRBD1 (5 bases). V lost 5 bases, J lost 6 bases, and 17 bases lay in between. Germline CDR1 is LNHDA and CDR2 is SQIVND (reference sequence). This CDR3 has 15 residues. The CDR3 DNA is TGTGCCAGTAGTCAGGGTCTGGGTAAAGGTCAGCCCCAGCATTTT. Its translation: CASSQGLGKGQPQHF.

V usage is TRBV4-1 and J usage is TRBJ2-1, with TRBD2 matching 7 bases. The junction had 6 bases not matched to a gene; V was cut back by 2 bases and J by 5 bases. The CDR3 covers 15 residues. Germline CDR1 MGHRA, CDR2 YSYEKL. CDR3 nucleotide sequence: TGCGCCAGCAGCCAAACCGGGACTATGAACAATGAGCAGTTCTTC. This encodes CASSQTGTMNNEQFF.

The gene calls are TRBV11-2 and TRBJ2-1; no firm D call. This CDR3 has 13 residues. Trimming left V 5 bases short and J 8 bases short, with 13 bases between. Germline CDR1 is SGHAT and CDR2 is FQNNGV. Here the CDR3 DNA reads TGTGCCAGCAGCCTCATTGGGCTCCATGAGCAGTTCTTC. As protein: CASSLIGLHEQFF.

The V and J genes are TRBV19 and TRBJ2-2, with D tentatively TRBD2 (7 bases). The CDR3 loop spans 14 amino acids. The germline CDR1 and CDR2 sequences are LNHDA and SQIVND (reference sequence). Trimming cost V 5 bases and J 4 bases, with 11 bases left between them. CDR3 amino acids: CASSGGAGTGELFF. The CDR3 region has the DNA TGTGCCAGTAGTGGGGGGGCAGGCACCGGGGAGCTGTTTTTT.

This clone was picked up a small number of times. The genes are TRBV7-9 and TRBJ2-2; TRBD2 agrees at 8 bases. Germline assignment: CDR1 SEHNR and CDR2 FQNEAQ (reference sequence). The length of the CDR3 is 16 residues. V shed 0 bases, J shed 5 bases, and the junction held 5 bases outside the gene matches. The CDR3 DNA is TGTGCCAGCAGCTTAGCGAGCGGGAGCGGTACCGGGGAGCTGTTTTTT. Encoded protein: CASSLASGSGTGELFF. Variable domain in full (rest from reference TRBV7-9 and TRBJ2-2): DTGVSQNPRHKITKRGQNVTFRCDPISEHNRLYWYRQTLGQGPEFLTYFQNEAQLEKSRLLSDRFSAERPKGSFSTLEIQRTEQGDSAMYLCASSLASGSGTGELFFGEGSRLTVL.

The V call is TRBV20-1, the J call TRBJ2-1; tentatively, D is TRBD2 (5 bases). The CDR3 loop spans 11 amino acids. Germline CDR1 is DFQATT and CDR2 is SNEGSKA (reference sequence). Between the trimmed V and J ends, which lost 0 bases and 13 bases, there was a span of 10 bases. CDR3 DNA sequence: TGCAGTGCTAGAGATGGGAGAAAACAGTTCTTC. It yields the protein CSARDGRKQFF.

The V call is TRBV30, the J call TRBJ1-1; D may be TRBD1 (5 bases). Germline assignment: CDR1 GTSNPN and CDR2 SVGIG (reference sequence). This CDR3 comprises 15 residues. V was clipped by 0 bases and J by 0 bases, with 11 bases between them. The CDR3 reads CAWSVSGAMNTEAFF. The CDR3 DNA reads TGTGCCTGGAGTGTAAGTGGGGCCATGAACACTGAAGCTTTCTTT. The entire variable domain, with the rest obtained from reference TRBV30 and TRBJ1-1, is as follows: SQTIHQWPATLVQPVGSPLSLECTVEGTSNPNLYWYRQAAGRGLQLLFYSVGIGQISSEVPQNLSASRPQDRQFILSSKKLLLSDSGFYLCAWSVSGAMNTEAFFGQGTRLTVV.